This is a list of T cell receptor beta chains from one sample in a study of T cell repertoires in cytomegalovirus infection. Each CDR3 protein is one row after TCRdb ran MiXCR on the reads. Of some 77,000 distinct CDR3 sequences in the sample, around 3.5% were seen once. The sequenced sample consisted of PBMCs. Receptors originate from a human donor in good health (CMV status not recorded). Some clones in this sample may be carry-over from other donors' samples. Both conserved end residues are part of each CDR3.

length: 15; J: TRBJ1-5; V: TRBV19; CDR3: CASSPGQLSNQPQHF
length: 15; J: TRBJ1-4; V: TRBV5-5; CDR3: CASRSRDTPKEKLFF
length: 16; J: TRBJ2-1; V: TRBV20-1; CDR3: CSARGIGTGSRDEQFF
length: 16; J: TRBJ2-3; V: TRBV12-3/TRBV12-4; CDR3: CASSLIAGSSTDTQYF
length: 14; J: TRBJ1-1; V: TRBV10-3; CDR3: CAISEYDMNTEAFF
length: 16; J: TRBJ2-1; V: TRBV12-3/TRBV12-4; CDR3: CASSTTGLAGGEEQFF
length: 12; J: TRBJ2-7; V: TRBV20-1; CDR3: CSARQAAYEQYF
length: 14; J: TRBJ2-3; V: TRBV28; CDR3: CASSFREGGDTQYF
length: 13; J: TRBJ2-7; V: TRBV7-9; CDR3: CASRAGSSYEQYF
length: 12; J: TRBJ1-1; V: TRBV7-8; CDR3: CASSFYLNEAFF
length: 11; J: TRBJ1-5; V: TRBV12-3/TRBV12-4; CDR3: CASAGGQPQHF
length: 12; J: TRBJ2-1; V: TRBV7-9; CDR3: CASSLERGEQFF
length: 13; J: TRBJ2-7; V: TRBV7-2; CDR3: CAISPDRNDEQYF
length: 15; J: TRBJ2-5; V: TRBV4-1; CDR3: CASSHRLAGVETQYF
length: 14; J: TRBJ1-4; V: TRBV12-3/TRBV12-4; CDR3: CASSFPGLGEKLFF
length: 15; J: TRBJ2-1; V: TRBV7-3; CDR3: CASSYTSGELYEQFF
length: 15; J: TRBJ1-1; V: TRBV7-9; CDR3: CASSAGGSPNTEAFF
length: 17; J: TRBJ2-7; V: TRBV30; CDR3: CAWSVSPGVAGGYEQYF
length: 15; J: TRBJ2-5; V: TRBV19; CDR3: CASSPGISARDTQYF
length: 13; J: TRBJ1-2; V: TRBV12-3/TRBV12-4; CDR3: CASRTRDRAGYTF
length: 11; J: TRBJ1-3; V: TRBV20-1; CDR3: CSAPRGNTIYF
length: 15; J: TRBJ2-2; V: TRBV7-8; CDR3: CASSSGRFNTGELFF
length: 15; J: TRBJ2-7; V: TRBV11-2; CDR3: CASSLVTTPSYEQYF
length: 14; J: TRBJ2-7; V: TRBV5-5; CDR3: CASSLTIRNYEQYF
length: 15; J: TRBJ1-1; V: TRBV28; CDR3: CASSPRDRGANKAFF
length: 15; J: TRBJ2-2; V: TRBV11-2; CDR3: CASSSHRGRTGELFF
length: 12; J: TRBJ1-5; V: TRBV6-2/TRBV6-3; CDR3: CATAPRNQPQHF
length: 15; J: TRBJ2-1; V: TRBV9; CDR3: CASSPATLGHNEQFF
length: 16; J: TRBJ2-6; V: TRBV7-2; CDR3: CASSYYRDSGANVLGF
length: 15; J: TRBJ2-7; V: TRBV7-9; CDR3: CASSFRDLGSYEQYF
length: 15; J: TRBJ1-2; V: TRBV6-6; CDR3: CASSYLGSPNYGYTF
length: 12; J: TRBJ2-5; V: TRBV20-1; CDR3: CSARHREETQYF
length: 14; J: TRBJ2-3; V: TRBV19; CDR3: CASSQRTFTDTQYF
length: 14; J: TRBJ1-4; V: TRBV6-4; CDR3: CANLQDRVEEKLFF
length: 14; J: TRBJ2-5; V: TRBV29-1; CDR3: CSVRGTLAWETQYF
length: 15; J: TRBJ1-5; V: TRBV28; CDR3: CASSLGQGERKPQHF
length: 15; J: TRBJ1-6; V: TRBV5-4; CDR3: CASSSRTDFNSPLHF
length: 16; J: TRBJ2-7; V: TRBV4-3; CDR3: CASSQFWSGPGDEQYF
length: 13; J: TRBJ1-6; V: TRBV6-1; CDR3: CASSSVRGSPLHF
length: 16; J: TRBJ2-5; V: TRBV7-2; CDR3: CASSQKTSGGGETQYF
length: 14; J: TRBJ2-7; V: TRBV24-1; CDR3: CATSDRDRVYEQYF
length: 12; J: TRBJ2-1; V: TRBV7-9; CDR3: CASSYDYNEQFF
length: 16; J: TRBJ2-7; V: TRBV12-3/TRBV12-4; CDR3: CASSFQGSGHSYEQYF
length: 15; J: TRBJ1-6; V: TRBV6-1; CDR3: CASSYGTGADSPLHF
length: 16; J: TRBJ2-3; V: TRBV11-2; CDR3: CASSVGLAGAQGTQYF
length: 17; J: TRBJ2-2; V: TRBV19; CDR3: CASRRNSGGANTGELFF
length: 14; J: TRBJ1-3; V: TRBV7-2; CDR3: CASSRDQTGNTIYF
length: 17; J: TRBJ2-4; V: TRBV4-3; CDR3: CASSQDPGPLAKNIQYF
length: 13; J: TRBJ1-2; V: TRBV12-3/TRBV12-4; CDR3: CASSPGQGNGYTF
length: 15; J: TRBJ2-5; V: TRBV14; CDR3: CASSQGDGGWETQYF
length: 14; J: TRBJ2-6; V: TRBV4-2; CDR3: CASSQGRGANVLTF
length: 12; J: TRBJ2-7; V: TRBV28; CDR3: CASSFGWVEQYF
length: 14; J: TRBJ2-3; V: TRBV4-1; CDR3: CASSQKVRTDTQYF
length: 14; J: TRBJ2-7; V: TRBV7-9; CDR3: CASSSPGQRNEQYF
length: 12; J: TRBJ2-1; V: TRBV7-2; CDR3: CARSSITERQFF
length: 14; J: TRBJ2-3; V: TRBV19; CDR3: CASSGGAFTDTQYF
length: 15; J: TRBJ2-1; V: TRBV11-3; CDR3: CASSLVPGARNEQFF
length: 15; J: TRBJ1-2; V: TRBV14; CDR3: CASSRAWTGPNYHTF
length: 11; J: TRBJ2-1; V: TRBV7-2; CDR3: CASRLYNEQFF